This TCR beta chain was sequenced during a study of blood T cell repertoires in COVID-19. At the level of the study: Samples came from the United States, Italy and Spain, spanning acute and convalescent COVID-19. PBMCs, B-cell-depleted T cells, or T cells provided the cDNA or gDNA that made up the material.

In the original analysis: From reference gene primer amplification, estimates of nucleated cell counts were derived. Profiled with immunoSEQ multiplex PCR; TCRdb holds only in-frame clones, not every one. V, J and clone size reflect that table, while D and trimming were determined from the DNA. The sample yields 240,000 or so clones, more than 70% seen once. This clone has just a few counts. This TCR came from a woman aged 40 to 50 who had recovered from COVID-19. The sample taken for sequencing was peripheral blood.

The CDR3: CASSQGADAFF. DNA for the CDR3: TGCGCCAGCAGCCAGGGGGCCGACGCTTTCTTT. The V and J genes are TRBV4-1 and TRBJ1-1, with D tentatively TRBD1 (6 bases). Germline-derived CDR1 and CDR2 are MGHRA and YSYEKL. The CDR3 has 11 amino acids. V lost 3 bases and J lost 11, with 10 bases in between.